This is a list of T cell receptor beta chains from one sample in a study of cytomegalovirus exposure and HLA in healthy donors. Repertoires were generated with immunoSEQ multiplex PCR, while TCRdb's copy carries only in-frame clones and drops some. The table includes 150,000 to 200,000 clones, approximately 77% detected once. The sample comprised PBMCs. The origin of the receptors is a male donor in good health and CMV-seropositive. Both conserved end residues are part of each CDR3. Fields, in order: V gene, clone size, CDR3 length, D gene, J gene, CDR3 DNA, CDR3 protein. D genes are given only for firm matches. Some rows mark clone size as missing; the rest say once, few, many or name a class of expanded clone.

>TRBV11-3|once|15|TRBD2|TRBJ2-3
TGTGCCAGCAGCGGGGAAGCGGGGCTCACAGATACGCAGTATTTT
CASSGEAGLTDTQYF
>TRBV13|-|17|TRBD2|TRBJ2-7
TGTGCCAGCAGCATCCGCACCGGGACTACTTTTTCCTACGAGCAGTACTTC
CASSIRTGTTFSYEQYF
>TRBV6-5|-|15|TRBD1|TRBJ2-2
TGTGCCAGCAGTTACGTACAGGGGCCGACCGGGGAGCTGTTTTTT
CASSYVQGPTGELFF
>TRBV7-2|-|14|-|TRBJ1-1
TGTGCCAGCAGCTTGTTGGGGCTTGACACTGAAGCTTTCTTT
CASSLLGLDTEAFF
>TRBV2|-|15|TRBD1|TRBJ2-7
TGTGCCAGTCTCGGGACAGGGACGAGCTCCTACGAGCAGTACTTC
CASLGTGTSSYEQYF
>TRBV13|-|14|TRBD1|TRBJ2-7
TGTGCCAGCAGCTACGGGACAGGGACCTACGAGCAGTACTTC
CASSYGTGTYEQYF
>TRBV20-1|-|11|-|TRBJ1-2
TGCAGTGCTGCCAGGGAATATGGCTACACCTTC
CSAAREYGYTF
>TRBV18|-|15|TRBD2|TRBJ2-7
TGTGCCAGCTCAAGAGGGACTAGCGGGACCTACGAGCAGTACTTC
CASSRGTSGTYEQYF
>TRBV11-2|-|14|-|TRBJ2-7
TGTGCCAGCAGCTTAGCAGGGGCCTTCTACGAGCAGTACTTC
CASSLAGAFYEQYF
>TRBV18|-|13|TRBD1|TRBJ2-7
TGTGCCAGCTCGGGGACAGTTACCTACGAGCAGTACTTC
CASSGTVTYEQYF
>TRBV7-3|-|13|-|TRBJ2-3
TGTGCCAGCAGTTCGCAGAACGAAGATACGCAGTATTTT
CASSSQNEDTQYF
>TRBV29-1|-|13|-|TRBJ1-2
TGCAGCGTTGGCGGGCTCATTAACTATGGCTACACCTTC
CSVGGLINYGYTF
>TRBV2|-|14|-|TRBJ2-4
TGTGCCAGCAGACCCGACTTAGCCAAAAACATTCAGTACTTC
CASRPDLAKNIQYF
>TRBV7-2|-|14|TRBD2|TRBJ2-7
TGTGCCAGCAGCTTACGGGGGGGACGAGCCGAGCAGTACTTC
CASSLRGGRAEQYF
>TRBV12-5|once|18|TRBD2|TRBJ2-2
TGTGCTAGTGCCCGGGAGGGCGGGGGGGCCCGGGACACCGGGGAGCTGTTTTTT
CASAREGGGARDTGELFF
>TRBV9|-|17|TRBD1|TRBJ1-2
TGTGCCAGCAGCGTAACGGGACAGGGGCGTAGTAACTATGGCTACACCTTC
CASSVTGQGRSNYGYTF
>TRBV10-2|few|13|TRBD2|TRBJ2-7
TGCGCCAGCAGTGCTTTGGGCGGGGGAGAGCAGTACTTC
CASSALGGGEQYF
>TRBV7-3|-|13|-|TRBJ1-1
TGTGCCAGCAGCTCCCAGATGAACACTGAAGCTTTCTTT
CASSSQMNTEAFF
>TRBV11-3|-|14|-|TRBJ2-7
TGTGCCAGCAGCTGCCAACAGGGTTCCCACGAGCAGTACTTC
CASSCQQGSHEQYF
>TRBV5-4|-|15|-|TRBJ1-1
TGTGCCAGCAGCCAAACCAGGTCTATCAACACTGAAGCTTTCTTT
CASSQTRSINTEAFF
>TRBV7-9|-|18|TRBD1|TRBJ1-5
TGTTCCAGCAGCTTGGGTGGTACAGGGGGATATAGCAATCAGCCCCAGCATTTT
CSSSLGGTGGYSNQPQHF
>TRBV7-3|-|13|-|TRBJ1-1
TGTGCCAGCAGCGCGGGAAAAAACACTGAAGCTTTCTTT
CASSAGKNTEAFF
>TRBV25-1|-|13|-|TRBJ2-7
TGTGCCAGCAGTGACCAGGACTCCTACGAGCAGTACTTC
CASSDQDSYEQYF
>TRBV5-6|-|16|TRBD2|TRBJ2-7
TGTGCCAGCAGCTCGACTAGCGGGGGCCCAACCTACGAGCAGTACTTC
CASSSTSGGPTYEQYF
>TRBV5-6|-|14|TRBD1|TRBJ2-7
TGTGCCAGCAGCTTGGCAGGACAGGGGTTATGGCAGTACTTC
CASSLAGQGLWQYF
>TRBV15|-|16|TRBD2|TRBJ2-1
TGTGCCACCAGCAAGTGGCGGGGGGCGGACAACAATGAGCAGTTCTTC
CATSKWRGADNNEQFF
>TRBV4-3|few|17|TRBD1|TRBJ1-6
TGCGCCAGCAGCCAAGATTACGAGACAGGGAATAATTCACCCCTCCACTTT
CASSQDYETGNNSPLHF
>TRBV6-1|-|15|TRBD1|TRBJ1-2
TGTGCCAGCAGTCTGGGGGACAGTCGTAACTATGGCTACACCTTC
CASSLGDSRNYGYTF
>TRBV4-1|-|16|TRBD2|TRBJ2-3
TGCGCCAGCCCCTCGGGGGAGCGGGGGGGCCCACGGGCGCAGTATTTT
CASPSGERGGPRAQYF
>TRBV5-1|-|16|-|TRBJ1-6
TGCGCCAGCAGCTTGGCCGGGAAGGGAGAGGGTTCACCCCTCCACTTT
CASSLAGKGEGSPLHF
>TRBV23-1|-|19|-|TRBJ2-7
TGCGCCAGCAGTCAATCGCCCGGGATTGGTGACGGGCGGCTCTACGAGCAGTACTTC
CASSQSPGIGDGRLYEQYF
>TRBV29-1|-|12|TRBD1|TRBJ1-2
TGCAGCGTGGGACAGGCTAACTATGGCTACACCTTC
CSVGQANYGYTF
>TRBV6-1|few|14|TRBD1|TRBJ1-2
TGTGCCAGCACCCCACGGACAGGCTCCTATGGCTACACCTTC
CASTPRTGSYGYTF
>TRBV5-5|-|13|-|TRBJ2-2
TGTGCCAGCAGCCGTAGCGGCCCCGGGGAGCTGTTTTTT
CASSRSGPGELFF
>TRBV6-1|-|13|TRBD1|TRBJ2-7
TGTGCCAGCTCCAGGGGGAGTCCATACGAGCAGTACTTC
CASSRGSPYEQYF
>TRBV5-6|-|15|-|TRBJ1-2
TGTGCCAGCAGCCAGCAGGGGTGGGGGAACTATGGCTACACCTTC
CASSQQGWGNYGYTF
>TRBV30|-|15|-|TRBJ1-2
TGTGCCTGGATCCCAGGCCCCGGCGGGAGCTATGGCTACACCTTC
CAWIPGPGGSYGYTF
>TRBV27|-|14|-|TRBJ1-1
TGTGCCAGCAGCGCTTGGGGGGGGGACACTGAAGCTTTCTTT
CASSAWGGDTEAFF
>TRBV5-1|-|17|-|TRBJ1-2
TGCGCCAGCAGCCCGGCGGGGCGGACGGACTATAACTATGGCTACACCTTC
CASSPAGRTDYNYGYTF
>TRBV6-4|-|15|TRBD2|TRBJ2-1
TGTGCCAGCAGTGACTCGGGGACTAGCTACAATGAGCAGTTCTTC
CASSDSGTSYNEQFF
>TRBV29-1|-|11|-|TRBJ2-7
TGCAGCCTTGACCGAGAGGACGAGCAGTACTTC
CSLDREDEQYF
>TRBV5-6|-|12|-|TRBJ1-5
TGTGCCAGCAGCTCGGGGGGTCAGCCCCAGCATTTT
CASSSGGQPQHF
>TRBV25-1|-|15|TRBD2|TRBJ2-5
TGTGCCAGCAGTGATGTTGGCGGGGGGGCAGAGACCCAGTACTTC
CASSDVGGGAETQYF
>TRBV19|-|15|TRBD1|TRBJ1-4
TGTGCCAGTAGTATTGTCTGGGACAGTAATGAAAAACTGTTTTTT
CASSIVWDSNEKLFF
>TRBV2|-|16|-|TRBJ2-7
TGTGCCAGCAGTGAACCCGACGTCGGGTCTACCTACGAGCAGTACTTC
CASSEPDVGSTYEQYF
>TRBV2|-|14|-|TRBJ1-1
TGTGCCAGCAGGAGGGAGGGGCAGAGCACTGAAGCTTTCTTT
CASRREGQSTEAFF
>TRBV10-3|-|13|-|TRBJ1-1
TGTGCCATCAGTGAGTCACTTGACACTGAAGCTTTCTTT
CAISESLDTEAFF
>TRBV5-6|-|14|-|TRBJ1-2
TGTGCCAGCACCTTGTCCGGGAGTAACTATGGCTACACCTTC
CASTLSGSNYGYTF
>TRBV4-1|-|16|TRBD1|TRBJ2-5
TGCGCCAGCAGCCACCCCGGGACAGGGACGAAGGGCACCCAGTACTTC
CASSHPGTGTKGTQYF
>TRBV11-2|-|16|-|TRBJ1-4
TGTGCCAGCAGCTTAGACACACACAGACATTTGGAAAAACTGTTTTTT
CASSLDTHRHLEKLFF
>TRBV7-9|once|14|-|TRBJ1-5
TGTGCCAGCAGCTCTACGTATAGCAATCAGCCCCAGCATTTT
CASSSTYSNQPQHF
>TRBV5-5|-|15|TRBD1|TRBJ2-7
TGTGCCAGCAGGTCCGGGACAGGGCTTTCCTACGAGCAGTACTTC
CASRSGTGLSYEQYF
>TRBV19|few|13|-|TRBJ1-6
TGTGCCAGTAGTGACAACCGTAATTCACCCCTCCACTTT
CASSDNRNSPLHF
>TRBV7-2|-|15|TRBD1|TRBJ2-7
TGTGCCAGCAGCCGCCGACAGGGAACGCCCCGCGAGCAGTACTTC
CASSRRQGTPREQYF
>TRBV7-9|-|17|TRBD1|TRBJ2-3
TGTGCCAGCAGCACCACAACCAGGGGGCGAGGGACAGATACGCAGTATTTT
CASSTTTRGRGTDTQYF
>TRBV4-2|-|14|-|TRBJ1-2
TGTGCCAGCAGCCAACCACCGGGAGCACTCGGCTACACCTTC
CASSQPPGALGYTF
>TRBV4-3|-|17|TRBD1|TRBJ2-1
TGCGCCAGCAGCCAAGAGTCCCCCGGGACAGACTACAATGAGCAGTTCTTC
CASSQESPGTDYNEQFF